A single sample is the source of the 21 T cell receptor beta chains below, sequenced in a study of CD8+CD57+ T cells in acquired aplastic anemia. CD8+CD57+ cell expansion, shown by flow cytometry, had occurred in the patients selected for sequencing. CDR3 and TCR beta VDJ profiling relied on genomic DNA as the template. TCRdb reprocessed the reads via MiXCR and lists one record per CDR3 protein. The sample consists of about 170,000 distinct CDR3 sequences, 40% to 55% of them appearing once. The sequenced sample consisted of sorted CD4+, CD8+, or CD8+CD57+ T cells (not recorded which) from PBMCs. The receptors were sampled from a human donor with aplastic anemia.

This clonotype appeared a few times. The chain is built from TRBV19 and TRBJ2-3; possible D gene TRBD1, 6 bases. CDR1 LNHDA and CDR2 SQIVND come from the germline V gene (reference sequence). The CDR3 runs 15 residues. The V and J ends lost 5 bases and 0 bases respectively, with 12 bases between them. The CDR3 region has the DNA TGTGCCAGTAGTTTCATTCAGGGGAGCACAGATACGCAGTATTTT. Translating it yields CASSFIQGSTDTQYF. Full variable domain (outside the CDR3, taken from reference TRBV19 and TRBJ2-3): DGGITQSPKYLFRKEGQNVTLSCEQNLNHDAMYWYRQDPGQGLRLIYYSQIVNDFQKGDIAEGYSVSREKKESFPLTVTSAQKNPTAFYLCASSFIQGSTDTQYFGPGTRLTVL.

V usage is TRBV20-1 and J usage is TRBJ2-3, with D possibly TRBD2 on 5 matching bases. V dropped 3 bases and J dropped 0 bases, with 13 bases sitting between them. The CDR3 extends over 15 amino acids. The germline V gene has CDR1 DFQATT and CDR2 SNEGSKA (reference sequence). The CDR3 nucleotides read TGCAGTGCTAGGCGGGTGGGTCTTAGCACAGATACGCAGTATTTT. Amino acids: CSARRVGLSTDTQYF.

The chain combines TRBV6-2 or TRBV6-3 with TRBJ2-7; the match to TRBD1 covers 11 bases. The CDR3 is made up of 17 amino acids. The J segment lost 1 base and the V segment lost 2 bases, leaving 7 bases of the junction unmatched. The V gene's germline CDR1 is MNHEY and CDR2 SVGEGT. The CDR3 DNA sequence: TGTGCCAGCAGTTACAGGACAGGGGGCCCCTTGTCCTACGAGCAGTACTTC. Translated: CASSYRTGGPLSYEQYF.

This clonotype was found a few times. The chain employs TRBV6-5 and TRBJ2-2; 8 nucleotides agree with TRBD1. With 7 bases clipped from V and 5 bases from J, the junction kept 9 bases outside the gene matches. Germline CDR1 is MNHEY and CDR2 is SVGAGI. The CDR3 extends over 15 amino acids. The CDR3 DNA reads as TGTGCCAGCAATTTGGGACAGGCTGGGACCGGGGAGCTGTTTTTT. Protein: CASNLGQAGTGELFF.

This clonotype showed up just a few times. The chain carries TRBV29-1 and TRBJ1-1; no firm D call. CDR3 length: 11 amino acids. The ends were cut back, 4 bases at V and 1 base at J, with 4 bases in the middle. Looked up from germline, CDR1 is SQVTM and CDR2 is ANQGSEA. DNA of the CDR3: TGCAGCGTTGGACAGAACACTGAAGCTTTCTTT. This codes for CSVGQNTEAFF.

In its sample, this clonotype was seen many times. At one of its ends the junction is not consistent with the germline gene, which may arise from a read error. CDR3: CASSLNRVNTGELFF. CDR3 nucleotides: TGTGCTAGTAGTCTAAATCGTGTGAACACCGGGGAGCTGTTTTTT. J is TRBJ2-2 and V is TRBV19; no clear D. This CDR3 region has 15 residues. Germline V lookup: CDR1 LNHDA, CDR2 SQIVND (reference sequence).

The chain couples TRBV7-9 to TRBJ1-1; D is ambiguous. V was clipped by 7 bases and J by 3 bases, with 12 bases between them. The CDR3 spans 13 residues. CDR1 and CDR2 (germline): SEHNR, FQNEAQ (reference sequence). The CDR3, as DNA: TGTGCCAGCACCCCCCGAGTTGACACTGAAGCTTTCTTT. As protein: CASTPRVDTEAFF. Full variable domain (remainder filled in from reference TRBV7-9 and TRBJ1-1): DTGVSQNPRHKITKRGQNVTFRCDPISEHNRLYWYRQTLGQGPEFLTYFQNEAQLEKSRLLSDRFSAERPKGSFSTLEIQRTEQGDSAMYLCASTPRVDTEAFFGQGTRLTVV.

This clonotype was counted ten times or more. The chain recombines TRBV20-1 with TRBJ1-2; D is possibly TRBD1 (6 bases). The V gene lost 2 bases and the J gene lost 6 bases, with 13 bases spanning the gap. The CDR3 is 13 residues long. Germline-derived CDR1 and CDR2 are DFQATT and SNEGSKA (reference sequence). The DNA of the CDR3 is TGCAGTGCTAGACGCAGGGGTGCCAATGGCTACACCTTC. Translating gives CSARRRGANGYTF.

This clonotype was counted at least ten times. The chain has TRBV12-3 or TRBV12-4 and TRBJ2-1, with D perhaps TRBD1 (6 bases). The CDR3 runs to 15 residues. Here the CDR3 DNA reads TGTTACTCTCATTTGGGGACATTCCCTTACAATGAGCAGTTCTTC. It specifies CYSHLGTFPYNEQFF.

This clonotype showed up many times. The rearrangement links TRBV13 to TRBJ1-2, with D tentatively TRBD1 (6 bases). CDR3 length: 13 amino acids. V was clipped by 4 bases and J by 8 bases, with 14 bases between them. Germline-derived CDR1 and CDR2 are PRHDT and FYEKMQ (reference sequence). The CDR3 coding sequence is TGTGCCAGCAGCTACGCAGGGGTGGGGGGCTACACCTTC. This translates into CASSYAGVGGYTF.

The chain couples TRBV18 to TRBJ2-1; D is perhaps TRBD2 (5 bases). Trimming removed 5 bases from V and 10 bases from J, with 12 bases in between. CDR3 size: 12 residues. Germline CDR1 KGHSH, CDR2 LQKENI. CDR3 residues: CASSSPQREQFF. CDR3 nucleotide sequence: TGTGCCAGCTCATCGCCCCAGCGGGAGCAGTTCTTC.

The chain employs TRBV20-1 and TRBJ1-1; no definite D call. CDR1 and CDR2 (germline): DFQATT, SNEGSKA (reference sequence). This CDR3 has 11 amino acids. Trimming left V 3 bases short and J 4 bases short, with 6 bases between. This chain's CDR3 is CSASFGTEAFF. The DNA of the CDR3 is TGCAGTGCTAGCTTTGGCACTGAAGCTTTCTTT.

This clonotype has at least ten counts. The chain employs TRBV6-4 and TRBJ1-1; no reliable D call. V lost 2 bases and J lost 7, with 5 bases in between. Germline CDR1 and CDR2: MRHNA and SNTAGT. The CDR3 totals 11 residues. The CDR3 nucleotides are TGTGCCAGCAGTGACGGAGGTGAAGCTTTCTTT. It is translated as CASSDGGEAFF.

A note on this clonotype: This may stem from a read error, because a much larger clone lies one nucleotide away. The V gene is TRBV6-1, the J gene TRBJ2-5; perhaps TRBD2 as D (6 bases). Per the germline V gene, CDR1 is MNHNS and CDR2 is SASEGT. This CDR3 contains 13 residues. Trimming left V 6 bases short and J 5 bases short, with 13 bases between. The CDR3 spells CASRMGGGETQYF. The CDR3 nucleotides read TGTGCCAGCAGGATGGGGGGTGGGGAGACCCAGTACTTC.

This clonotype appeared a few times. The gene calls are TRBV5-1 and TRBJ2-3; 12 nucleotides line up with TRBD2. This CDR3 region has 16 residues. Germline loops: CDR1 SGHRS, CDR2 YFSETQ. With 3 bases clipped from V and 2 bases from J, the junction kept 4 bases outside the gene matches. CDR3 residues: CASSSLAGGFTDTQYF. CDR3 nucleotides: TGCGCCAGCAGCTCCCTAGCGGGGGGGTTCACAGATACGCAGTATTTT.

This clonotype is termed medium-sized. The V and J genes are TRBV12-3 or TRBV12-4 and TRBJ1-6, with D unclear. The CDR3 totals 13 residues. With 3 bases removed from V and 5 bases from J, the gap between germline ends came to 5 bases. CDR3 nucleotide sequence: TGTGCCAGCAGTTTCCAGGATAATTCACCCCTCCACTTT. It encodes CASSFQDNSPLHF.

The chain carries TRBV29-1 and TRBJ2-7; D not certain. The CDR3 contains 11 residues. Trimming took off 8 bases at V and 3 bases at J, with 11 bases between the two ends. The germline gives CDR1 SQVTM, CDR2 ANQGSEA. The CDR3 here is CSLSSGYEQYF. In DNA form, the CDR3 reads TGCAGCCTCAGCTCTGGCTACGAGCAGTACTTC.

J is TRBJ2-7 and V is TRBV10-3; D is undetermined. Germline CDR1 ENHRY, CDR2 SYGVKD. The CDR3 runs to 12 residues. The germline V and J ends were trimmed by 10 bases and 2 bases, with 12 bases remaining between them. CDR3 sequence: CASSTDPYEQYF. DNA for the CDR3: TGTGCCAGCAGCACCGACCCCTACGAGCAGTACTTC.

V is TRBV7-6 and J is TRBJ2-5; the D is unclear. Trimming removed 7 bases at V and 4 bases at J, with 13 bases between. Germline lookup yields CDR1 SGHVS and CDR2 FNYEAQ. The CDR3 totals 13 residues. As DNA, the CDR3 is TGTGCCAGCATCAAATCATCGGGAGAGACCCAGTACTTC. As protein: CASIKSSGETQYF.

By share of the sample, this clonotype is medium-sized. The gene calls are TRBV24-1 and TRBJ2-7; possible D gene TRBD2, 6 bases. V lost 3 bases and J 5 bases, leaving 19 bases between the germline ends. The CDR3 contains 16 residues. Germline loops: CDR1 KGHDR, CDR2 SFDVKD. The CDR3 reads CATSDPGGTMRDEQYF. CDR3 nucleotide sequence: TGTGCCACCAGTGATCCTGGGGGGACCATGAGGGACGAGCAGTACTTC.

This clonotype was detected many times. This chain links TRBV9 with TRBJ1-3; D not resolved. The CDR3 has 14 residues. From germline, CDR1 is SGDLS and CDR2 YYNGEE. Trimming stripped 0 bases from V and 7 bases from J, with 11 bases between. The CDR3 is CASSVEPGANTIYF. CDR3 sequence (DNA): TGTGCCAGCAGCGTAGAGCCGGGCGCGAACACCATATATTTT.